The 15 T cell receptor beta chains below were found in one sample sequenced in a study of cytomegalovirus exposure and HLA in healthy donors. It was with 60 Vbeta and 13 Jbeta primers that the PCR ran. The data were produced by immunoSEQ multiplex PCR, yet TCRdb's version contains in-frame clones alone and is incomplete. The sample includes fewer than 95,000 clones, roughly three quarters seen only once; the top ten take around 2.9%. The source material was PBMCs. The origin of the receptors is a man aged 35-49 years in good health and CMV-seronegative.

V gene TRBV4-1 combines with J gene TRBJ1-5; D not certain. This CDR3 comprises 13 residues. The germline gives CDR1 MGHRA, CDR2 YSYEKL. The ends were cut back, 0 bases at V and 9 bases at J, with 9 bases in the middle. The CDR3 coding sequence is TGCGCCAGCAGCCAAGACCCAGGAGGGCCCCAGCATTTT. Translated: CASSQDPGGPQHF.

V and J are TRBV9 and TRBJ2-7; D might be TRBD1 (5 bases). Germline assignment: CDR1 SGDLS and CDR2 YYNGEE. Trimming took 0 bases from V and 0 from J, leaving 7 bases between them. CDR3 length equals 14 residues. The CDR3: CASSVDRNSYEQYF. CDR3 nucleotides: TGTGCCAGCAGCGTAGACAGGAACTCCTACGAGCAGTACTTC.

The chain has TRBV4-1 and TRBJ1-6; no firm D call. This CDR3 is 16 amino acids long. V gave up 0 bases and J gave up 0 bases, with 6 bases separating them. Germline V CDR1 and CDR2: MGHRA, YSYEKL. The CDR3 loop reads CASSQDDFSYNSPLHF. As DNA, the CDR3 is TGCGCCAGCAGCCAAGATGACTTCTCCTATAATTCACCCCTCCACTTT.

V and J are TRBV4-1 and TRBJ1-6, with D uncertain. This CDR3 is 17 amino acids long. V was shortened by 2 bases and J by 0 bases, with 11 bases between the two germline ends. Germline V lookup: CDR1 MGHRA, CDR2 YSYEKL. The CDR3 loop is CASSQKAAGSYNSPLHF. The CDR3 nucleotides read TGCGCCAGCAGCCAAAAAGCCGCCGGCTCCTATAATTCACCCCTCCACTTT.

Worth noting for this clone: Other DNA variants within this sample encode the same CDR3. This chain uses TRBV5-8 with TRBJ2-7, with D possibly matching TRBD2 (6 bases). Between the trimmed V and J ends, which lost 4 bases and 1 base, there was a span of 9 bases. In germline, CDR1 is SGHTS, CDR2 YDEGEE. This CDR3 region has 13 residues. The CDR3 loop is CASSSGTSYEQYF. Written as DNA, the CDR3 is TGTGCCAGCAGCAGTGGGACTTCCTACGAGCAGTACTTC.

The chain uses TRBV14 and TRBJ1-1; 7 nucleotides agree with TRBD1. This CDR3 has 14 amino acids. Looked up from germline, CDR1 is SGHDN and CDR2 is FVKESK. The junction had 3 bases not matched to a gene; V was cut back by 4 bases and J by 1 base. The CDR3 region has the DNA TGTGCCAGCAGCCGGGACAGAGCGAACACTGAAGCTTTCTTT. It encodes CASSRDRANTEAFF. Variable domain in full (rest from reference TRBV14 and TRBJ1-1): EAGVTQFPSHSVIEKGQTVTLRCDPISGHDNLYWYRRVMGKEIKFLLHFVKESKQDESGMPNNRFLAERTGGTYSTLKVQPAELEDSGVYFCASSRDRANTEAFFGQGTRLTVV.

The V gene is TRBV21-1, the J gene TRBJ2-7; TRBD1 reflects the table's D call only, with no check against the DNA. TRBV21-1 is noted as a pseudogene. This CDR3 region has 14 residues. CDR3 protein: CASSNPGPHYEQYF. CDR3 in DNA: TGTGCCAGCAGCAATCCTGGGCCCCACTACGAGCAGTACTTC.

V usage is TRBV6-1 and J usage is TRBJ1-2; D is possibly TRBD1 (6 bases). Germline V gene data show CDR1 as MNHNS and CDR2 as SASEGT. This CDR3 has 14 amino acids. V lost 6 bases and J 2 bases, leaving 13 bases between the germline ends. DNA of the CDR3: TGTGCCAGCAGGAAAGGGGGGGGAAACTATGGCTACACCTTC. The encoded protein is CASRKGGGNYGYTF.

CDR3 region: CASSTRRLAGEETQYF. The CDR3 DNA reads as TGTGCCAGTAGTACGAGGAGGCTAGCGGGGGAAGAGACCCAGTACTTC. The chain joins TRBV19 to TRBJ2-5; TRBD2 matches at 10 bases. The CDR3 length is 16 residues. Germline lookup yields CDR1 LNHDA and CDR2 SQIVND (reference sequence). V shed 4 bases and J 3 bases; nucleotides not matched to a gene: 8. The full variable domain, rest sourced from reference TRBV19 and TRBJ2-5, is DGGITQSPKYLFRKEGQNVTLSCEQNLNHDAMYWYRQDPGQGLRLIYYSQIVNDFQKGDIAEGYSVSREKKESFPLTVTSAQKNPTAFYLCASSTRRLAGEETQYFGPGTRLLVL.

The chain recombines TRBV5-1 with TRBJ2-2, with 8 bases that match TRBD2. Germline CDR1 is SGHRS and CDR2 is YFSETQ. V gave up 1 base and J gave up 4 bases; unmatched junction bases: 6. The CDR3 length is 16 residues. The CDR3 coding sequence is TGCGCCAGCAGCTTGCCAGGACTAGCAGGCACCGGGGAGCTGTTTTTT. It encodes CASSLPGLAGTGELFF.

This chain joins TRBV7-9 and TRBJ2-7, with 7 nucleotides matching TRBD1. The CDR3 length is 16 residues. With 2 bases clipped from V and 6 bases from J, the junction kept 13 bases outside the gene matches. The germline V gene has CDR1 SEHNR and CDR2 FQNEAQ (reference sequence). The CDR3 sequence is CASSLSRDSLVLEQYF. CDR3 in DNA: TGTGCCAGCAGCTTAAGCCGGGACAGTCTGGTGCTCGAGCAGTACTTC.

V and J are TRBV7-3 and TRBJ1-6; D might be TRBD1 (6 bases). The CDR3 covers 15 residues. Looked up from germline, CDR1 is SGHTA and CDR2 is FQGTGA. The germline V and J ends were trimmed by 2 bases and 7 bases, with 12 bases remaining between them. The CDR3: CASSLSGGENSPLHF. CDR3 DNA: TGTGCCAGCAGCTTATCTGGGGGCGAGAATTCACCCCTCCACTTT. The whole variable domain, filled in from reference TRBV7-3 and TRBJ1-6, reads GAGVSQTPSNKVTEKGKYVELRCDPISGHTALYWYRQSLGQGPEFLIYFQGTGAADDSGLPNDRFFAVRPEGSVSTLKIQRTERGDSAVYLCASSLSGGENSPLHFGNGTRLTVT.

The chain links TRBV7-3 to TRBJ2-1, with 16 nucleotides matching TRBD2. Trimming at V came to 5 bases and at J to 3 bases, leaving 13 bases not matched to a gene. Germline assignment: CDR1 SGHTA and CDR2 FQGTGA. There are 20 residues in the CDR3. The CDR3 spells CASSPGGLAGGQGSYNEQFF. The CDR3, as DNA: TGTGCCAGCAGCCCCGGGGGACTAGCGGGGGGGCAGGGTAGCTACAATGAGCAGTTCTTC.

The chain links TRBV4-2 to TRBJ1-2, with 9 bases matching TRBD1. Trimming cost V 0 bases and J 4 bases; bases outside gene matches: 3. The CDR3 totals 15 residues. Germline V gene data show CDR1 as LGHNA and CDR2 as YNFKEQ. CDR3 protein: CASSQDAGQGYGYTF. The DNA of the CDR3 is TGTGCCAGCAGCCAAGATGCGGGACAGGGCTATGGCTACACCTTC.

This clone was observed once. The rearrangement links TRBV15 to TRBJ2-5; TRBD2 agrees at 8 bases. Germline CDR1 reads LNHNV; CDR2 reads YYDKDF (reference sequence). V lost 3 bases, J lost 6 bases, and 9 bases stayed unmatched. The CDR3 contains 15 residues. The CDR3 region has the DNA TGTGCCACCAGCAGTGACCGGGGGGGCGGAAAGACCCAGTACTTC. Its protein product is CATSSDRGGGKTQYF.